These T cell receptor beta chains were read from a single sample in a study of T cells after yellow fever vaccination. TCRdb analysed the 5' RACE reads with MiXCR anew, one entry per CDR3 protein. The sample includes 300,000 or so distinct CDR3 sequences, roughly 8% of them seen just once. This specimen consisted of PBMCs, obtained about 49 days after the first yellow fever vaccination. The receptors were sampled from a man younger than 35 who received the YFV17D yellow fever vaccine. The CDR3 runs from the conserved cysteine through the conserved F or W. The D gene is left open where the match is weak. For some rows the clone size is stated as once, few or many, or as a class when expanded; others skip it.

J: TRBJ1-2; size: few; V: TRBV20-1; D: NA; CDR3: CSARFGQGRDGYTF; DNA: TGCAGTGCTAGATTCGGGCAGGGGCGCGATGGCTACACCTTC
J: TRBJ1-1; size: NA; V: TRBV20-1; D: TRBD1; CDR3: CSAPDRALVAFF; DNA: TGCAGTGCTCCGGACAGGGCATTGGTAGCTTTCTTT
J: TRBJ1-3; size: few; V: TRBV2; D: NA; CDR3: CASSWISGNTIYF; DNA: TGTGCCAGCTCCTGGATCTCTGGAAACACCATATATTTT
J: TRBJ1-1; size: few; V: TRBV12-3/TRBV12-4; D: NA; CDR3: CASRTQGDVGAFF; DNA: TGTGCCAGCAGGACACAGGGAGATGTTGGAGCTTTCTTT
J: TRBJ1-2; size: NA; V: TRBV27; D: TRBD1; CDR3: CASSTTPGGTLGDTF; DNA: TGTGCCAGCAGTACAACCCCAGGGGGGACCCTTGGCGACACCTTC
J: TRBJ1-6; size: many; V: TRBV4-1; D: NA; CDR3: CASSQKHSSSYNSPLHF; DNA: TGCGCCAGCAGCCAAAAACACAGTTCCTCCTATAATTCACCCCTCCACTTT
J: TRBJ2-7; size: few; V: TRBV29-1; D: NA; CDR3: CSVGQLSYEQYF; DNA: TGCAGCGTTGGACAGCTCTCCTACGAGCAGTACTTC
J: TRBJ1-5; size: few; V: TRBV5-1; D: NA; CDR3: CASSLDSKNQPQHF; DNA: TGCGCCAGCAGCTTGGACAGTAAAAATCAGCCCCAGCATTTT
J: TRBJ2-1; size: few; V: TRBV2; D: NA; CDR3: CASSEVNREAGQFF; DNA: TGTGCCAGCAGTGAAGTTAACAGGGAAGCCGGGCAGTTCTTC
J: TRBJ2-3; size: few; V: TRBV4-3; D: TRBD1; CDR3: CASSQHPGQGIGDTQYF; DNA: TGCGCCAGCAGCCAACACCCGGGACAGGGGATTGGAGATACGCAGTATTTT
J: TRBJ2-1; size: few; V: TRBV20-1; D: TRBD2; CDR3: CSALAGGPGEQFF; DNA: TGCAGTGCACTAGCGGGGGGGCCGGGTGAGCAGTTCTTC
J: TRBJ1-2; size: few; V: TRBV11-1; D: TRBD1; CDR3: CASSLTGQGWSANYGYTF; DNA: TGTGCCAGCAGCTTAACCGGACAGGGATGGAGTGCAAACTATGGCTACACCTTC
J: TRBJ2-5; size: few; V: TRBV7-7; D: TRBD2; CDR3: CASSSSGTSGTQYF; DNA: TGTGCTAGCAGCTCCTCCGGGACTAGCGGGACCCAGTACTTC
J: TRBJ1-1; size: NA; V: TRBV5-1; D: NA; CDR3: CASRPGPTNTEAFF; DNA: TGCGCCAGCAGACCGGGACCCACGAACACTGAAGCTTTCTTT
J: TRBJ2-5; size: few; V: TRBV7-2; D: NA; CDR3: CASSARPGEETQYF; DNA: TGTGCCAGCAGCGCCCGACCTGGGGAAGAGACCCAGTACTTC
J: TRBJ1-1; size: NA; V: TRBV5-4; D: NA; CDR3: CASSSDQNRGGTEAFF; DNA: TGTGCCAGCAGCTCGGACCAGAATCGAGGGGGCACTGAAGCTTTCTTT
J: TRBJ2-1; size: NA; V: TRBV4-2; D: TRBD2; CDR3: CASTPRGLADSHSYNEQFF; DNA: TGTGCCAGCACCCCTCGGGGACTAGCGGACTCGCACTCCTACAATGAGCAGTTCTTC
J: TRBJ2-7; size: NA; V: TRBV3-1; D: TRBD2; CDR3: CASSQIAGPYEQYF; DNA: TGTGCCAGCAGCCAGATAGCGGGCCCCTACGAGCAGTACTTC
J: TRBJ2-3; size: many; V: TRBV6-1; D: TRBD2; CDR3: CATTTHDRGGTDTQYF; DNA: TGTGCCACCACTACCCACGACCGGGGGGGCACAGATACGCAGTATTTT
J: TRBJ2-1; size: NA; V: TRBV20-1; D: TRBD1; CDR3: CSARDGTVPLQFF; DNA: TGCAGTGCTAGAGATGGGACAGTCCCGCTGCAGTTCTTC
J: TRBJ1-2; size: NA; V: TRBV20-1; D: NA; CDR3: CSARTTAPNYGYTF; DNA: TGCAGTGCTAGGACGACAGCCCCTAACTATGGCTACACCTTC
J: TRBJ1-2; size: NA; V: TRBV5-1; D: NA; CDR3: CASSLFSFGYTF; DNA: TGCGCCAGCAGCTTGTTCAGTTTTGGCTACACCTTC
J: TRBJ1-3; size: NA; V: TRBV20-1; D: TRBD1; CDR3: CSAREDRDPNTIYF; DNA: TGCAGTGCTAGAGAAGACAGGGACCCAAACACCATATATTTT
J: TRBJ1-5; size: few; V: TRBV5-8; D: TRBD1; CDR3: CASSPQGAVHQPQHF; DNA: TGTGCCAGCAGCCCACAGGGGGCAGTTCATCAGCCCCAGCATTTT
J: TRBJ2-1; size: NA; V: TRBV2; D: NA; CDR3: CASTEVGLDAYNEQFF; DNA: TGTGCCAGCACCGAGGTGGGGCTAGACGCCTACAATGAGCAGTTCTTC
J: TRBJ2-1; size: few; V: TRBV7-2; D: NA; CDR3: CASSLWSQGGYNEQFF; DNA: TGTGCCAGCAGCTTATGGTCCCAAGGAGGCTACAATGAGCAGTTCTTC
J: TRBJ1-2; size: few; V: TRBV7-2; D: NA; CDR3: CASSFLSYGYTF; DNA: TGTGCCAGCAGCTTCCTTAGCTATGGCTACACCTTC
J: TRBJ2-7; size: NA; V: TRBV19; D: TRBD1; CDR3: CASSPPDRYEQYF; DNA: TGTGCCAGTAGTCCCCCGGACAGGTACGAGCAGTACTTC
J: TRBJ2-2; size: many; V: TRBV6-1; D: TRBD1; CDR3: CASRPDRGNTGELFF; DNA: TGTGCCAGCAGACCGGACAGGGGGAACACCGGGGAGCTGTTTTTT
J: TRBJ2-1; size: NA; V: TRBV6-5; D: TRBD1; CDR3: CAIGPGGSEQFF; DNA: TGTGCCATCGGACCAGGGGGAAGTGAGCAGTTCTTC
J: TRBJ1-1; size: few; V: TRBV12-3/TRBV12-4; D: NA; CDR3: CASSSTSPTEAFF; DNA: TGTGCCAGCAGTTCCACCTCTCCGACTGAAGCTTTCTTT
J: TRBJ1-2; size: few; V: TRBV18; D: TRBD1; CDR3: CASSAWTGGSRGYTF; DNA: TGTGCCAGCTCAGCCTGGACAGGGGGTTCGCGTGGCTACACCTTC
J: TRBJ1-6; size: few; V: TRBV2; D: NA; CDR3: CASSEGGRVYNSPLHF; DNA: TGTGCCAGCAGTGAAGGAGGCAGGGTCTATAATTCACCCCTCCACTTT
J: TRBJ2-5; size: few; V: TRBV7-2; D: NA; CDR3: CASSPNLGETQYF; DNA: TGTGCCAGCAGTCCGAATCTGGGGGAGACCCAGTACTTC
J: TRBJ1-2; size: NA; V: TRBV5-1; D: TRBD1; CDR3: CASSGRDRGLFNYGYTF; DNA: TGCGCCAGCAGCGGCCGGGACAGGGGATTATTTAACTATGGCTACACCTTC
J: TRBJ2-5; size: many; V: TRBV6-6; D: NA; CDR3: CASSRTIETQYF; DNA: TGTGCCAGCAGTAGGACCATCGAGACCCAGTACTTC
J: TRBJ2-7; size: NA; V: TRBV5-1; D: NA; CDR3: CASSPPGPNVEQYF; DNA: TGCGCCAGCAGCCCTCCGGGACCGAACGTCGAGCAGTACTTC
J: TRBJ2-3; size: NA; V: TRBV5-1; D: TRBD1; CDR3: CASSPDRARGQYF; DNA: TGCGCCAGCAGCCCGGACAGGGCCCGAGGGCAGTATTTT
J: TRBJ2-3; size: few; V: TRBV5-1; D: NA; CDR3: CASSLDSGENTQYF; DNA: TGCGCCAGCAGCCTTGATTCGGGGGAGAATACGCAGTATTTT
J: TRBJ1-5; size: many; V: TRBV12-3/TRBV12-4; D: TRBD1; CDR3: CASSFGQGASQPQHF; DNA: TGTGCCAGCAGTTTCGGACAGGGGGCTAGTCAGCCCCAGCATTTT
J: TRBJ1-2; size: few; V: TRBV29-1; D: NA; CDR3: CSVGVGQNYGYTF; DNA: TGCAGCGTTGGCGTCGGGCAGAACTATGGCTACACCTTC
J: TRBJ2-3; size: NA; V: TRBV4-3; D: NA; CDR3: CASSQDRFDADTQYF; DNA: TGCGCCAGCAGCCAAGATAGGTTTGATGCAGATACGCAGTATTTT
J: TRBJ2-1; size: NA; V: TRBV9; D: NA; CDR3: CASSARPYNEQFF; DNA: TGTGCCAGCAGCGCCCGCCCCTACAATGAGCAGTTCTTC
J: TRBJ2-3; size: many; V: TRBV7-2; D: TRBD2; CDR3: CASSLSGGNTDTQYF; DNA: TGTGCCAGCAGCTTAAGCGGGGGGAACACAGATACGCAGTATTTT
J: TRBJ2-2; size: few; V: TRBV18; D: NA; CDR3: CASSPRAGELFF; DNA: TGTGCCAGCTCACCAAGGGCCGGGGAGCTGTTTTTT
J: TRBJ2-2; size: many; V: TRBV2; D: NA; CDR3: CASAELTGELFF; DNA: TGTGCCAGCGCGGAGCTCACCGGGGAGCTGTTTTTT
J: TRBJ1-6; size: NA; V: TRBV12-3/TRBV12-4; D: NA; CDR3: CASTITGYNSPLHF; DNA: TGTGCCAGCACTATCACGGGGTATAATTCACCCCTCCACTTT
J: TRBJ1-3; size: NA; V: TRBV7-2; D: TRBD1; CDR3: CASSPDRGHGNTIYF; DNA: TGTGCCAGCAGCCCTGACAGGGGGCATGGAAACACCATATATTTT
J: TRBJ2-3; size: many; V: TRBV6-2/TRBV6-3; D: TRBD2; CDR3: CASSYSRSWSRGGQDTQYF; DNA: TGTGCCAGCAGTTACTCTCGCTCTTGGAGTCGGGGGGGCCAAGATACGCAGTATTTT
J: TRBJ2-5; size: NA; V: TRBV5-6; D: TRBD2; CDR3: CASSRGGLEETQYF; DNA: TGTGCCAGCAGCCGCGGGGGACTAGAAGAGACCCAGTACTTC
J: TRBJ2-5; size: NA; V: TRBV4-1; D: NA; CDR3: CASSQAQNVQETQYF; DNA: TGCGCCAGCAGCCAAGCCCAGAACGTCCAAGAGACCCAGTACTTC
J: TRBJ1-6; size: few; V: TRBV7-9; D: NA; CDR3: CASSLVAGVSPLHF; DNA: TGTGCCAGCAGCTTAGTGGCAGGAGTATCACCCCTCCACTTT
J: TRBJ1-5; size: few; V: TRBV12-3/TRBV12-4; D: NA; CDR3: CASSTKLHRVRRPQPQHF; DNA: TGTGCCAGCAGCACCAAATTACACAGGGTTCGTCGTCCCCAGCCCCAGCATTTT
J: TRBJ2-5; size: NA; V: TRBV29-1; D: NA; CDR3: CSVGIGWETQYF; DNA: TGCAGCGTTGGGATAGGGTGGGAGACCCAGTACTTC
J: TRBJ2-5; size: NA; V: TRBV12-3/TRBV12-4; D: TRBD2; CDR3: CASKEGGRETQYF; DNA: TGTGCCAGCAAAGAGGGCGGGAGGGAGACCCAGTACTTC
J: TRBJ2-3; size: few; V: TRBV12-3/TRBV12-4; D: NA; CDR3: CASRRIGLLTDTQYF; DNA: TGTGCCAGCAGAAGAATTGGGCTGCTCACAGATACGCAGTATTTT
J: TRBJ2-3; size: few; V: TRBV3-1; D: NA; CDR3: CASTPPRGDTQYF; DNA: TGTGCCAGCACCCCACCCAGGGGCGATACGCAGTATTTT
J: TRBJ2-2; size: NA; V: TRBV24-1; D: NA; CDR3: CATSDDSETGELFF; DNA: TGTGCCACCAGTGACGACAGTGAGACCGGGGAGCTGTTTTTT
J: TRBJ2-1; size: NA; V: TRBV12-3/TRBV12-4; D: NA; CDR3: CASRSEGNEQFF; DNA: TGTGCCAGTCGAAGCGAGGGCAATGAGCAGTTCTTC
J: TRBJ1-1; size: few; V: TRBV18; D: NA; CDR3: CASSPVNGNTEAFF; DNA: TGTGCCAGCTCACCCGTAAACGGGAACACTGAAGCTTTCTTT